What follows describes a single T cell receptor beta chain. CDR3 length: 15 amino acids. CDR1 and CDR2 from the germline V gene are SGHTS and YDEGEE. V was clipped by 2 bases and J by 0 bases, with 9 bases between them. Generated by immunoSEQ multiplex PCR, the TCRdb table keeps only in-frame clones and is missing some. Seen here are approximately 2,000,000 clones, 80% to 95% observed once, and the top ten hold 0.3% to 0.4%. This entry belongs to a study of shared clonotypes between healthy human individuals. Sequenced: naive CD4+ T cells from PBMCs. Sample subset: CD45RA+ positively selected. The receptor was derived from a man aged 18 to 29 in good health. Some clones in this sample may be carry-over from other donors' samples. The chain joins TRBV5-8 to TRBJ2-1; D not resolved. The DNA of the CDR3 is TGTGCCAGCAGCTTTGACCGTAACTCCTACAATGAGCAGTTCTTC. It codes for CASSFDRNSYNEQFF.